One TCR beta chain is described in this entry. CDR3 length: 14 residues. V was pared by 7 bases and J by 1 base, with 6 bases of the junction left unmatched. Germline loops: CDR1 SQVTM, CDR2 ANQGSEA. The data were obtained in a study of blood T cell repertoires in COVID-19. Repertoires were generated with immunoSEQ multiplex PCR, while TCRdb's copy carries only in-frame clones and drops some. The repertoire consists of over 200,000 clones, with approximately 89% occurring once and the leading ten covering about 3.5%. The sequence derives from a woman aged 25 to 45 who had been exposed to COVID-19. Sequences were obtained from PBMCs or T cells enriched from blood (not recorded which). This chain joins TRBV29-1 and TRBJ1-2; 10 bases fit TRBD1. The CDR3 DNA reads TGCAGCGCCTTACGGACAGGGGGTAACTATGGCTACACCTTC. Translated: CSALRTGGNYGYTF.